Shown below are 16 T cell receptor beta chains from a single sample sequenced in a study of shared clonotypes between healthy human individuals (dated by TCRdb to the early 2020s). Libraries came from the immunoSEQ multiplex PCR assay. TCRdb provides this immuneACCESS table in a form limited to in-frame rearrangements. Some clones are lacking; in checked studies, under half of them reflect an unresolved V gene, and why the rest are absent is not known. In this sample the table shows approximately 1,500,000 clones, around 98% of which occur a single time. Clones ranked in the top ten supply 0.4% to 0.45% of the sample. Sequencing was done on a sample of naive CD4+ T cells sorted from blood. The sample's cell subset or site label is to be understood as: CD45RA+ positively selected. The origin of the receptors is a man in his thirties or forties in good health.

The gene calls are TRBV5-1 and TRBJ2-3; D remains unclear. The V end lost 0 bases, the J end lost 1 base, and 15 bases lay between the germline ends. CDR1 is SGHRS, CDR2 YFSETQ, per germline. This CDR3 region has 17 residues. The CDR3 spells CASSLASRPEGTDTQYF. The CDR3, as DNA: TGCGCCAGCAGCTTGGCCTCGCGGCCCGAGGGCACAGATACGCAGTATTTT.

The V gene is TRBV19, the J gene TRBJ2-3, with 8 bases that match TRBD1. V lost 3 bases to trimming and J lost 3 bases; unmatched junction nucleotides: 8. The CDR3 is 16 amino acids. Germline assignment: CDR1 LNHDA and CDR2 SQIVND (reference sequence). CDR3 residues: CASSILWQGATDTQYF. CDR3 in DNA: TGTGCCAGTAGTATCTTGTGGCAGGGGGCTACAGATACGCAGTATTTT.

This clone has just one count. The rearrangement links TRBV7-2 to TRBJ1-1, with D unresolved. The V end lost 2 bases, the J end lost 4 bases, and 11 bases lay between the germline ends. The CDR3 covers 14 residues. From germline, CDR1 is SGHTA and CDR2 FQGNSA. The CDR3 reads CASSLRTRATEAFF. CDR3 DNA sequence: TGTGCCAGCAGCTTAAGGACGCGAGCCACTGAAGCTTTCTTT.

The sample holds one count of this clone. V gene TRBV6-1 combines with J gene TRBJ2-7; 9 nucleotides line up with TRBD1. The CDR3 spans 14 residues. The germline CDR1 and CDR2 sequences are MNHNS and SASEGT. J was trimmed by 7 bases and V by 6 bases; bases with no gene match: 10. CDR3 nucleotides: TGTGCCAGCAGCGGCACAGGGGGCACGGGTGAGCAGTACTTC. This sequence encodes CASSGTGGTGEQYF.

This clone has just one count. The V and J genes are TRBV4-1 and TRBJ2-7; D not resolved. Trimming took 3 bases from V and 5 from J, leaving 17 bases between them. The CDR3 runs to 15 residues. In germline, CDR1 is MGHRA, CDR2 YSYEKL. CDR3 in amino acids: CASSQVSVGIHEQYF. CDR3 coding DNA: TGCGCCAGCAGCCAGGTCTCGGTCGGAATCCACGAGCAGTACTTC.

As concerns this clone: The sample holds other DNA sequences that translate to the same CDR3. This chain joins TRBV28 and TRBJ1-3; D is undetermined. Germline assignment: CDR1 MDHEN and CDR2 SYDVKM. The CDR3 runs to 14 residues. Trimming cost V 3 bases and J 0 bases, with 6 bases left between them. The CDR3 DNA reads as TGTGCCAGCAGTTTTTCTCTCTCTGGAAACACCATATATTTT. Translating gives CASSFSLSGNTIYF.

This sequence joins TRBV6-5 and TRBJ2-1; D not certain. V lost 6 bases to trimming and J lost 3 bases, with 15 bases between them. This CDR3 spans 15 amino acids. Germline loops: CDR1 MNHEY, CDR2 SVGAGI. The CDR3 nucleotides are TGTGCCAGCAGCACCACCGTGAGCATCTACAATGAGCAGTTCTTC. Translation: CASSTTVSIYNEQFF.

The chain recombines TRBV9 with TRBJ1-4; unclear D gene. Germline CDR1 and CDR2: SGDLS and YYNGEE. CDR3 length: 14 residues. Between the trimmed V and J ends, which lost 4 bases and 0 bases, there was a span of 7 bases. The CDR3 spells CASSPQSTNEKLFF. CDR3 coding DNA: TGTGCCAGCAGCCCCCAATCAACTAATGAAAAACTGTTTTTT. The full variable domain, its missing parts supplied by reference TRBV9 and TRBJ1-4, is DSGVTQTPKHLITATGQRVTLRCSPRSGDLSVYWYQQSLDQGLQFLIQYYNGEERAKGNILERFSAQQFPDLHSELNLSSLELGDSALYFCASSPQSTNEKLFFGSGTQLSVL.

CDR3 loop: CASSQEQGPDEQFF. As DNA, the CDR3 is TGCGCCAGCAGCCAAGAGCAGGGGCCGGATGAGCAGTTCTTC. The chain recombines TRBV4-1 with TRBJ2-1, with D possibly TRBD1 on 6 matching bases. Per germline, CDR1 MGHRA and CDR2 YSYEKL. V gave up 0 bases and J gave up 8 bases, with 11 bases separating them. The CDR3 runs to 14 residues.

The chain employs TRBV11-2 and TRBJ2-1; D is unclear. The germline V gene has CDR1 SGHAT and CDR2 FQNNGV. V lost 5 bases and J 4 bases, leaving 15 bases between the germline ends. CDR3 length equals 15 residues. The CDR3 DNA sequence: TGTGCCAGCAGCCCATCCCCGGACGAGTACAATGAGCAGTTCTTC. The encoded protein is CASSPSPDEYNEQFF.

This chain joins TRBV9 and TRBJ1-2; 7 nucleotides line up with TRBD1. The CDR3 runs 13 residues. Germline CDR1 and CDR2: SGDLS and YYNGEE. The V and J ends lost 7 bases and 6 bases, in that order; junction bases with no gene match: 9. The CDR3 region is CASSGQTRHGYTF. For the CDR3, the DNA is TGTGCCAGCTCGGGACAGACCAGACATGGCTACACCTTC. Looking up the rest from reference TRBV9 and TRBJ1-2 gives the full variable domain: DSGVTQTPKHLITATGQRVTLRCSPRSGDLSVYWYQQSLDQGLQFLIQYYNGEERAKGNILERFSAQQFPDLHSELNLSSLELGDSALYFCASSGQTRHGYTFGSGTRLTVV.

The chain is built from TRBV5-1 and TRBJ1-2; maybe TRBD1 (6 bases). The germline CDR1 and CDR2 sequences are SGHRS and YFSETQ. The ends were cut back, 3 bases at V and 7 bases at J, with 19 bases in the middle. This CDR3 is built from 15 residues. The CDR3 sequence: CASSSSDRPVSGYTF. The CDR3 coding sequence is TGCGCCAGCAGCTCTTCCGACAGGCCCGTAAGTGGCTACACCTTC.

This chain uses TRBV20-1 with TRBJ2-3; D unclear. V was trimmed by 3 bases and J by 6 bases, leaving 4 bases between them. This CDR3 is 10 amino acids long. Germline CDR1 DFQATT, CDR2 SNEGSKA (reference sequence). The CDR3 DNA follows: TGCAGTGCTAGTTGGGATACGCAGTATTTT. It specifies CSASWDTQYF.

V and J are TRBV21-1 and TRBJ2-5; the table's D call TRBD1 went unverified against the DNA. TRBV21-1 is a pseudogene. The CDR3 has 16 residues. CDR3 sequence (DNA): TGTGCCAGCAGCAGGGTAAGGAGGGGGCGGATAGAGACCCAGTACTTC. It specifies CASSRVRRGRIETQYF.

The chain employs TRBV5-1 and TRBJ2-4, with unresolved D. The germline V gene has CDR1 SGHRS and CDR2 YFSETQ. V lost 0 bases and J 0 bases, leaving 16 bases between the germline ends. The length of the CDR3 is 18 residues. The CDR3 protein is CASSLGGHVQLAKNIQYF. The DNA for the CDR3 is TGCGCCAGCAGCTTGGGAGGTCACGTTCAACTAGCCAAAAACATTCAGTACTTC.

The chain uses TRBV5-1 and TRBJ1-5; D gene uncertain. Trimming removed 0 bases from V and 3 bases from J, with 16 bases in between. Per germline, CDR1 SGHRS and CDR2 YFSETQ. The CDR3 has 17 residues. The CDR3 spells CASSLGGLREDNQPQHF. As DNA, the CDR3 is TGCGCCAGCAGCTTGGGAGGCCTTCGGGAGGACAATCAGCCCCAGCATTTT.